These 18 T cell receptor beta chains came from one sample sequenced in a study of shared clonotypes between healthy human individuals. Method: immunoSEQ multiplex PCR; TCRdb's copy keeps in-frame clones and lacks some. Found here are 300,000 to 400,000 clones, around 87% of them singletons; the top ten hold about 16%. Sequenced input: memory CD8+ T cells sorted from blood. As for subset: CD45RO+ cells pooled with CCR7-negative TemRA cells. The receptors come from a man between 18 and 29 years old in good health.

The genes are TRBV11-2 and TRBJ2-5; D is undetermined. Trimming took 5 bases from V and 4 from J, leaving 8 bases between them. CDR1 is SGHAT and CDR2 is FQNNGV in the germline V gene. The CDR3 has 12 residues. CDR3 coding DNA: TGTGCCAGCAGCGGACCCCCAGAGACCCAGTACTTC. As protein: CASSGPPETQYF. Filled out from reference TRBV11-2 and TRBJ2-5, the complete variable domain reads EAGVAQSPRYKIIEKRQSVAFWCNPISGHATLYWYQQILGQGPKLLIQFQNNGVVDDSQLPKDRFSAERLKGVDSTLKIQPAKLEDSAVYLCASSGPPETQYFGPGTRLLVL.

The V call is TRBV4-1, the J call TRBJ2-7, with D perhaps TRBD1 (6 bases). V was cut by 5 bases and J by 13 bases, with 15 bases left in between. Germline V gene data show CDR1 as MGHRA and CDR2 as YSYEKL. This CDR3 comprises 11 residues. The DNA for the CDR3 is TGCGCCAGCAGCGAAACCGGGACATTATACTTC. Protein product: CASSETGTLYF.

As DNA, the CDR3 is TGTGCCAGTAGTAGCGGGAGCTACTACGAGCAGTACTTC. It encodes CASSSGSYYEQYF. The chain combines TRBV19 with TRBJ2-7; 7 bases are shared with TRBD2. Germline V gene data show CDR1 as LNHDA and CDR2 as SQIVND (reference sequence). The length of the CDR3 is 13 residues. The ends lost 4 bases at V and 3 bases at J; junction bases unmatched: 3.

On this clone itself: This sample also contains other DNA sequences that code for the same CDR3. The chain carries TRBV27 and TRBJ2-7; a possible D gene is TRBD1 (6 bases). Per the germline V gene, CDR1 is MNHEY and CDR2 is SMNVEV (reference sequence). V was trimmed by 5 bases and J by 0 bases, leaving 8 bases between them. This CDR3 is 13 amino acids long. The CDR3 spells CASSLTGSYEQYF. In DNA form, the CDR3 reads TGTGCCAGCAGTCTGACAGGCTCCTACGAGCAGTACTTC.

The chain uses TRBV5-6 and TRBJ2-5; 9 nucleotides line up with TRBD2. From germline, CDR1 is SGHDT and CDR2 YYEEEE. V trimming: 2 bases; J trimming: 1 base; junction bases outside the gene matches: 6. This CDR3 has 16 amino acids. CDR3 DNA: TGTGCCAGCAGCTTTGGTAGCGGGGGTTTCCAAGAGACCCAGTACTTC. Translated, it gives CASSFGSGGFQETQYF.

The CDR3 reads CASSLGWGPNTGELFF. CDR3 coding DNA: TGTGCCAGCAGCCTTGGATGGGGACCGAACACCGGGGAGCTGTTTTTT. The chain joins TRBV13 to TRBJ2-2; the D call may be TRBD1 or TRBD2 (5 bases each). There are 16 residues in the CDR3. V lost 5 bases and J lost 0, with 13 bases in between. The germline CDR1 and CDR2 sequences are PRHDT and FYEKMQ (reference sequence).

V is TRBV10-3 and J is TRBJ1-5; no firm D call. Germline CDR1 reads ENHRY; CDR2 reads SYGVKD. The CDR3 is 14 residues long. Trimming cost V 0 bases and J 8 bases, with 11 bases left between them. Written as DNA, the CDR3 is TGTGCCATCAGTGAGTCTGAGGGCTGGGAGCCCCAGCATTTT. This sequence encodes CAISESEGWEPQHF.

As for this clone: This same CDR3 is encoded by further DNA sequences in the sample. This rearrangement joins TRBV27 to TRBJ1-1; no clear D. The CDR3 is 13 amino acids. Germline V gene data show CDR1 as MNHEY and CDR2 as SMNVEV (reference sequence). Trimming removed 5 bases at V and 0 bases at J, with 7 bases between. This chain's CDR3 is CASSPTLNTEAFF. For the CDR3, the DNA is TGTGCCAGCAGTCCGACACTGAACACTGAAGCTTTCTTT.

The CDR3 DNA sequence: TGTGCCAGCAGTTATCAGGGGGGTTTTGCTGAAGCTTTCTTT. Translated, it gives CASSYQGGFAEAFF. The rearrangement links TRBV6-5 to TRBJ1-1, with TRBD1 matching 7 bases. The CDR3 has 14 residues. CDR1 is MNHEY and CDR2 is SVGAGI in the germline V gene. Trimming took 3 bases from V and 6 from J; bases not matched to a gene: 7.

The chain uses TRBV27 and TRBJ2-2; 7 bases align to TRBD2. The CDR3 runs to 17 residues. The V gene end was trimmed by 2 bases and the J gene end by 3 bases; junction bases not matched to a gene: 9. Germline lookup yields CDR1 MNHEY and CDR2 SMNVEV (reference sequence). This CDR3 is CASSLAQLAVHTGELFF. DNA for the CDR3: TGTGCCAGCAGTTTAGCCCAGCTAGCGGTTCACACCGGGGAGCTGTTTTTT.

The chain is built from TRBV11-2 and TRBJ2-7; 9 bases align to TRBD1. This CDR3 region has 15 residues. Trimming cost V 6 bases and J 3 bases; bases outside gene matches: 9. Germline loops: CDR1 SGHAT, CDR2 FQNNGV. The CDR3 region is CASRWGQGPSYEQYF. CDR3 coding DNA: TGTGCCAGCAGGTGGGGACAGGGCCCAAGCTACGAGCAGTACTTC.

The chain uses TRBV27 and TRBJ2-6; tentative D call: TRBD2 (6 bases). Looked up from germline, CDR1 is MNHEY and CDR2 is SMNVEV (reference sequence). CDR3 size: 18 residues. Trimming removed 2 bases at V and 2 bases at J, with 16 bases between. The DNA for the CDR3 is TGTGCCAGCAGTTTAAGGGGACTCGAGTGGGCTGGGGCCAACGTCCTGACTTTC. Protein product: CASSLRGLEWAGANVLTF.

The V and J genes are TRBV10-3 and TRBJ1-2; D gene unclear. Between the trimmed V and J ends, which lost 7 bases and 4 bases, there was a span of 16 bases. The CDR3 length is 14 residues. Germline lookup yields CDR1 ENHRY and CDR2 SYGVKD. In nucleotides, the CDR3 is TGTGCCATCACCTCAACCGGCACTTCCTATGGCTACACCTTC. Its translation: CAITSTGTSYGYTF.

The rearrangement joins TRBV27 to TRBJ2-6; weak D call: TRBD1 (5 bases). V lost 5 bases and J lost 4, with 12 bases in between. CDR1 is MNHEY and CDR2 is SMNVEV in the germline V gene (reference sequence). The CDR3 extends over 15 amino acids. The CDR3 bases are TGTGCCAGCAGTCGTCAGGGTTCAGGGGCCAACGTCCTGACTTTC. Translating it yields CASSRQGSGANVLTF.

The chain has TRBV5-1 and TRBJ2-7; 8 nucleotides align to TRBD2. The CDR3 runs to 15 residues. Germline V lookup: CDR1 SGHRS, CDR2 YFSETQ. The V gene end was trimmed by 3 bases and the J gene end by 2 bases; junction bases not matched to a gene: 7. CDR3 protein: CASSWGPGGTYEQYF. Written as DNA, the CDR3 is TGCGCCAGCAGCTGGGGGCCGGGAGGGACCTACGAGCAGTACTTC.

The chain carries TRBV10-3 and TRBJ2-1; 12 nucleotides align to TRBD2. The CDR3 length is 18 residues. The ends lost 0 bases at V and 8 bases at J; junction bases unmatched: 11. CDR1 is ENHRY, CDR2 SYGVKD, per germline. The CDR3 bases are TGTGCCATCAGTGAGTCGTCCGGGACTAGCGGGCCGTGGGATGAGCAGTTCTTC. Translated, it gives CAISESSGTSGPWDEQFF.

The chain has TRBV2 and TRBJ2-1, with 10 bases matching TRBD2. V lost 2 bases, J lost 6 bases, and 4 bases stayed unmatched. Germline CDR1 and CDR2: SNHLY and FYNNEI. The CDR3 consists of 15 residues. CDR3 region: CASSETSGGANEQFF. For the CDR3, the DNA is TGTGCCAGCAGTGAAACGAGCGGGGGGGCCAATGAGCAGTTCTTC.

This chain connects TRBV10-1 to TRBJ2-1, with TRBD2 as a possible D gene (5 bases). Germline CDR1 is WNHNN and CDR2 is SYGVQD (reference sequence). The CDR3 runs 14 residues. V was trimmed by 9 bases and J by 7 bases, leaving 19 bases between them. The CDR3 DNA reads TGCGCCAGGCCTGAGATTCTGAGGAGGAATGAGCAGTTCTTC. Protein: CARPEILRRNEQFF.